The source of this T cell receptor beta chain is a study of CD8+CD57+ T cells in acquired aplastic anemia. Overall study: Sorting CD4+ and CD8+ cells gave DNA averaging around 3 ug.

V lost 5 bases and J lost 6; bases outside the gene matches: 8. The CDR3 has 15 amino acids. In germline, CDR1 is DFQATT, CDR2 SNEGSKA (reference sequence). CDR3 and TCR beta VDJ profiling relied on a genomic DNA template. TCRdb independently ran MiXCR on the reads; one entry per CDR3 protein. There are a few hundred thousand distinct CDR3 sequences in the sample; about a third occur only once, and around 0.82% lies in the top ten. Patients selected for sequencing had displayed CD8+CD57+ cell expansion by flow cytometry. Sequencing was carried out using sorted CD4+, CD8+, or CD8+CD57+ T cells (not recorded which) from PBMCs. This sequence joins TRBV20-1 and TRBJ1-4, with TRBD1 identical over 11 bases. The clonotype comes from a human donor with aplastic anemia. This chain's CDR3 is CSALDRGPSDEKLFF. As DNA, the CDR3 is TGCAGTGCTTTGGACAGGGGGCCTTCGGATGAAAAACTGTTTTTT.